A selection of T cell receptor beta chains follows, all from one sample in a study of blood T cell repertoires in COVID-19. The protocol was immunoSEQ multiplex PCR, while the TCRdb copy is restricted to in-frame clones and leaves out a portion. Of some 110,000 clones detected, approximately 83% appear once; the ten largest clones hold 0.83%. The sequenced sample was peripheral blood. The receptors stem from a woman in her seventies with acute or convalescent COVID-19. The CDR3 runs from the conserved cysteine through the conserved F or W. D genes are given only for firm matches. Clone size is not always given. Where it is, it says once, few, many or a class for expanded clones.

v_gene	d_gene	j_gene	abundance	CDR3aa	CDR3nt
TRBV9	-	TRBJ1-6	-	CASSVVAGPLHF	TGTGCCAGCAGCGTAGTGGCAGGGCCCCTCCACTTT
TRBV12-3/TRBV12-4	-	TRBJ2-7	-	CASRPGLSYEQYF	TGTGCCAGCAGGCCGGGTCTATCCTACGAGCAGTACTTC
TRBV7-9	-	TRBJ2-1	-	CASSLVVASSYNEQFF	TGTGCCAGCAGCTTAGTGGTAGCGAGCTCCTACAATGAGCAGTTCTTC
TRBV19	-	TRBJ1-5	-	CASSIRSGRSGNQPQHF	TGTGCCAGTAGTATACGATCCGGGAGATCTGGCAATCAGCCCCAGCATTTT
TRBV9	-	TRBJ2-5	-	CASSVVGGQETQYF	TGTGCCAGCAGCGTAGTAGGGGGCCAAGAGACCCAGTACTTC
TRBV21-1	-	TRBJ2-4	-	CASSTGIQYF	TGTGCCAGCAGTACAGGTATTCAGTACTTC
TRBV15	TRBD1	TRBJ1-3	-	CATSRDPGTGGNTIYF	TGTGCCACCAGCAGAGATCCAGGGACAGGTGGAAACACCATATATTTT
TRBV10-3	TRBD2	TRBJ2-1	-	CATGVSGRGGNEQFF	TGTGCCACGGGGGTTAGCGGGAGGGGAGGCAATGAGCAGTTCTTC
TRBV5-1	-	TRBJ1-2	-	CASSFEGGERGYTF	TGCGCCAGCAGCTTTGAGGGAGGAGAGAGAGGCTACACCTTC
TRBV7-9	TRBD2	TRBJ2-1	few	CASSAPGTSGLNEQFF	TGTGCCAGCAGCGCCCCCGGGACTAGCGGACTCAATGAGCAGTTCTTC
TRBV23-1	TRBD1	TRBJ1-3	-	CASSQSGQGAGNTIYF	TGCGCCAGCAGTCAATCTGGCCAGGGGGCTGGAAACACCATATATTTT
TRBV5-1	TRBD2	TRBJ2-5	-	CASSLAGGRGETQYF	TGCGCCAGCAGCTTGGCGGGAGGGAGAGGGGAGACCCAGTACTTC
TRBV5-1	TRBD2	TRBJ2-2	-	CASSLGTSVGTGELFF	TGCGCCAGCAGCTTAGGGACTAGCGTAGGCACCGGGGAGCTGTTTTTT
TRBV28	-	TRBJ1-5	-	CASGGDHQPQHF	TGTGCCAGCGGGGGCGACCATCAGCCCCAGCATTTT
TRBV28	-	TRBJ1-2	-	CASTPQRGAYGYTF	TGTGCCAGCACGCCCCAACGCGGGGCCTATGGCTACACCTTC
TRBV4-1	-	TRBJ1-1	-	CASTIFQGRDTEAFF	TGCGCCAGCACAATATTCCAGGGGAGGGACACTGAAGCTTTCTTT
TRBV27	TRBD1	TRBJ1-5	-	CASGQGLFQPQHF	TGTGCCAGCGGACAGGGGCTGTTTCAGCCCCAGCATTTT
TRBV5-1	-	TRBJ1-1	-	CASSFGQNTEAFF	TGCGCCAGCAGCTTTGGGCAGAACACTGAAGCTTTCTTT
TRBV30	TRBD2	TRBJ2-3	-	CAWSVGLAGVVSADTQYF	TGTGCCTGGAGTGTGGGACTAGCGGGAGTTGTCAGCGCAGATACGCAGTATTTT
TRBV3-1/TRBV3-2	TRBD2	TRBJ2-1	-	CASRPMVAGGGEQFF	TGTGCCAGCAGGCCCATGGTAGCGGGAGGGGGTGAGCAGTTCTTC
TRBV28	TRBD1	TRBJ1-4	-	CASRGTGLNEKLFF	TGTGCCAGCAGGGGGACAGGCCTTAATGAAAAACTGTTTTTT
TRBV19	-	TRBJ1-2	few	CASSMGRSYGYTF	TGTGCCAGTAGTATGGGTAGGAGCTATGGCTACACCTTC
TRBV28	-	TRBJ1-5	-	CASALSGGRNQPQHF	TGTGCCAGCGCCCTCTCAGGAGGTCGGAATCAGCCCCAGCATTTT
TRBV27	TRBD2	TRBJ2-5	-	CASKLRLAGKGETQYF	TGTGCCAGCAAATTAAGACTAGCGGGAAAGGGAGAGACCCAGTACTTC
TRBV3-1/TRBV3-2	TRBD2	TRBJ2-5	-	CASSQSPGRGGETQYF	TGTGCCAGCAGCCAATCCCCCGGGCGGGGGGGAGAGACCCAGTACTTC
TRBV7-9	-	TRBJ1-4	-	CASSPREGWNEKLFF	TGTGCCAGCAGCCCAAGAGAGGGTTGGAATGAAAAACTGTTTTTT
TRBV5-4	-	TRBJ2-1	-	CASSARTLGQDNEQFF	TGTGCCAGCAGCGCCCGGACATTAGGGCAGGACAATGAGCAGTTCTTC
TRBV6-1	-	TRBJ1-3	-	CASSEGQGSGVSGNTIYF	TGTGCCAGCAGTGAAGGTCAGGGTAGCGGGGTCTCTGGAAACACCATATATTTT
TRBV19	-	TRBJ1-1	-	CASAGNWEAFF	TGTGCCAGTGCGGGAAATTGGGAAGCTTTCTTT
TRBV10-1	-	TRBJ1-5	-	CASSYGVLNQPQHF	TGCGCCAGCAGTTACGGGGTCCTCAATCAGCCCCAGCATTTT
TRBV7-9	-	TRBJ2-1	once	CASSLRGTVNEQFF	TGTGCCAGCAGCTTACGGGGGACAGTCAATGAGCAGTTCTTC
TRBV18	-	TRBJ1-3	few	CASSPGTGRRSGNTIYF	TGTGCCAGCTCACCGGGAACCGGGAGACGCTCTGGAAACACCATATATTTT
TRBV5-4	-	TRBJ1-4	few	CASSKDQRERKTNEKLFF	TGTGCCAGCAGCAAAGACCAGCGGGAGAGAAAAACTAATGAAAAACTGTTTTTT
TRBV7-9	TRBD2	TRBJ2-1	-	CASSPSGGTSGSTYNEQFF	TGTGCCAGCAGCCCCTCGGGGGGGACTAGCGGGAGTACCTACAATGAGCAGTTCTTC
TRBV2	TRBD2	TRBJ2-1	-	CASSDRLAYGNEQFF	TGTGCCAGCAGTGACCGACTAGCGTACGGGAATGAGCAGTTCTTC
TRBV5-5	-	TRBJ2-1	-	CASSPDEGVYNEQFF	TGTGCCAGCAGCCCAGATGAGGGGGTCTACAATGAGCAGTTCTTC